Detailed here is one T cell receptor (beta chain). Its specific antigen is unknown. The sample holds no much larger clone one base away, and base qualities are not on file. The immunoSEQ Assay, a bias-controlled multiplex PCR, was used to amplify TCRbeta CDR3 regions from genomic DNA. In the source study's methods: Within the assay, amplification of reference gene primers was used to estimate how many nucleated cells each sample contained. To quantify the absolute abundance of each unique TCRbeta CDR3 rearrangement, sequence reads were collapsed and filtered. For each sample, productive Simpson clonality was calculated as the square root of Simpson's diversity index over productive rearrangements. Drawn from immuneACCESS, this table holds only the in-frame rearrangements with V and J called that TCRdb kept. Clones are partly lost; checked studies trace under half to an unresolved V gene and leave the rest unexplained. That table is the source of V, J and clone size, and D and trimming were worked out from the DNA. For this sample the table gives 150,000 to 200,000 clones, of which roughly 86% were detected only once. Together, the top ten hold roughly 2.9% of the sample.

Each collaborating institution followed its own protocols to collect whole blood in K2EDTA tubes. For TCRbeta analysis, collaborators shipped samples as frozen whole blood, isolated PBMCs, or DNA extracted from either of those sample types. These data belong to a study of blood T cell repertoires in COVID-19 (dated by TCRdb to the early 2020s). With respect to the entire study: Samples from collaborators originated in the United States, Italy and Spain and spanned both the acute and convalescent phases of COVID-19. Subjects who had been exposed to COVID-19, were actively infected with it, or had recovered from it provided the deeply sampled blood TCRbeta repertoires that made up the dataset. The material from the prospective study consisted of cDNA or gDNA derived from T cells, B-cell-depleted T cells, or PBMCs. The sample metadata nearly always contained a de-identified subject ID, COVID-19 status, age in years and sex. The samples were drawn from the first 160 participants of the ongoing ImmuneRACE study and from some 1,300 subjects provided by 6 global collaborators. The repertoires were made available in a free public database intended to serve as a resource for research on the immune response to SARS-CoV-2. Where HLA class I and class II types were available, the types were taken from metadata supplied by the sample provider, not from assay-based typing. Study-wide conclusions, independent of this receptor: How much clinical and demographic metadata was included differed by source and by participant, and the metadata was provided uncurated.

CDR1 and CDR2 were assigned from the germline V gene as SGHNT and YENEEA. The CDR3 holds 13 amino acids from the cysteine to the phenylalanine. The retained sequence is limited to the CDR3, 39 bases, with the frame set at the first base. Trimming at the junction amounts to 5 bases on V and 3 bases on J, and the germline ends lie 11 bases apart. The receptor was derived from a woman under 40 with active or convalescent COVID-19. The chain links TRBV11-3 with TRBJ2-7; a confident D gene designation cannot be given. The sample was peripheral blood. The sequenced DNA is TGTGCCAGCAGCGGTCGACAAGACTACGAGCAGTACTTC. The resulting protein is CASSGRQDYEQYF.